Listed here are 12 T cell receptor beta chains from one sample, sequenced in a study of T cell repertoires in cytomegalovirus infection. In TCRdb, the reads were re-called with MiXCR into one record per CDR3 protein. The table lists 650,000 to 850,000 distinct CDR3 sequences, 25% to 30% of them singletons. Their specific antigens are unknown. The sample was cultured CD8+ T cells from PBMCs, taken from culture after CMV antigen stimulation. These receptors were collected from a human donor in good health (CMV status not recorded). Some clones in this sample may be carry-over from other donors' samples.

The genes are TRBV12-3 or TRBV12-4 and TRBJ1-4; D not resolved. V lost 4 bases and J 3 bases, leaving 9 bases between the germline ends. The CDR3 is made up of 14 amino acids. The CDR3 bases are TGTGCCAGCAGTTCGTCAGGAGCTAATGAAAAACTGTTTTTT. Encoded protein: CASSSSGANEKLFF.

V usage is TRBV5-6 and J usage is TRBJ2-1; D is unclear. Trimming stripped 0 bases from V and 1 base from J, with 8 bases between. The CDR3 length is 15 residues. Germline values: CDR1 SGHDT, CDR2 YYEEEE. The CDR3 is CASSLGEDSYNEQFF. CDR3 DNA sequence: TGTGCCAGCAGCTTGGGTGAGGATTCCTACAATGAGCAGTTCTTC.

The sample holds a few counts of this clonotype. The chain is built from TRBV7-2 and TRBJ1-3; D is undetermined. Germline loops: CDR1 SGHTA, CDR2 FQGNSA. The CDR3 covers 11 residues. Deletions cut 3 bases from V and 11 bases from J, with 8 bases between. CDR3 DNA sequence: TGTGCCAGCAGCTTTGGGAAGGCCATATATTTT. This translates into CASSFGKAIYF. Full variable domain (remainder filled in from reference TRBV7-2 and TRBJ1-3): GAGVSQSPSNKVTEKGKDVELRCDPISGHTALYWYRQSLGQGLEFLIYFQGNSAPDKSGLPSDRFSAERTGGSVSTLTIQRTQQEDSAVYLCASSFGKAIYFGEGSWLTVV.

This clonotype was seen many times. This chain links TRBV6-1 with TRBJ2-2; the match to TRBD1 covers 9 bases. The CDR3 is 16 residues long. V trimming: 6 bases; J trimming: 8 bases; junction bases outside the gene matches: 13. From germline, CDR1 is MNHNS and CDR2 SASEGT. The CDR3 nucleotides are TGTGCCAGCAGCAACCCGCCGGACAGGGGCCCGGGGGAGCTGTTTTTT. It yields the protein CASSNPPDRGPGELFF.

The gene calls are TRBV10-3 and TRBJ2-6; 12 nucleotides line up with TRBD2. Germline-derived CDR1 and CDR2 are ENHRY and SYGVKD. CDR3 size: 17 residues. J gave up 4 bases and V 4 bases, and 5 bases lay outside the gene matches. The CDR3 is CAISASGGGTGANVLTF. Written as DNA, the CDR3 is TGTGCCATCAGTGCTAGCGGGGGGGGTACCGGGGCCAACGTCCTGACTTTC.

Ten or more counts support this clonotype. The V and J genes are TRBV5-1 and TRBJ1-5; TRBD1 aligns across 7 bases. The CDR3 extends over 15 amino acids. With 0 bases clipped from V and 4 bases from J, the junction kept 4 bases outside the gene matches. The germline gives CDR1 SGHRS, CDR2 YFSETQ. CDR3 DNA: TGCGCCAGCAGCTTGGCAGGACAGGCTAATCAGCCCCAGCATTTT. Protein sequence: CASSLAGQANQPQHF.

The rearrangement links TRBV10-3 to TRBJ1-2, with D maybe TRBD1 (5 bases). Trimming left V 9 bases short and J 3 bases short, with 14 bases between. The CDR3 extends over 13 amino acids. Germline lookup yields CDR1 ENHRY and CDR2 SYGVKD. DNA of the CDR3: TGTGCCATGTCCAGGGTCACGGACTATGGCTACACCTTC. This encodes CAMSRVTDYGYTF.

As to this clonotype: The junction departs from the called germline gene at one end, perhaps through a read error. V usage is TRBV10-3 and J usage is TRBJ2-5, with TRBD1 matching 7 bases. The CDR3 is made up of 11 amino acids. Germline CDR1 and CDR2: ENHRY and SYGVKD. The CDR3 nucleotides read TGTGCCATCGGGGATGACAGGGCCCCCGACTTC. Residues: CAIGDDRAPDF.

The rearrangement joins TRBV5-1 to TRBJ2-5, with 9 nucleotides matching TRBD1. The V and J ends lost 2 bases and 2 bases, in that order; junction bases with no gene match: 13. The CDR3 runs to 18 residues. Germline V CDR1 and CDR2: SGHRS, YFSETQ. In DNA, the CDR3 is TGCGCCAGCAGCTTCCCCCTCCGGGACAGGGTATGGCAAGAGACCCAGTACTTC. This sequence encodes CASSFPLRDRVWQETQYF.

The chain recombines TRBV6-6 with TRBJ2-1; 10 nucleotides align to TRBD2. With 0 bases clipped from V and 7 bases from J, the junction kept 9 bases outside the gene matches. Germline V CDR1 and CDR2: MNHNY, SVGAGI (reference sequence). This CDR3 has 17 amino acids. Written as DNA, the CDR3 is TGTGCCAGCAGTTACTCGATTCAACCTAGCGGGGGAAATGAGCAGTTCTTC. Encoded protein: CASSYSIQPSGGNEQFF.

This clonotype was observed at least ten times. This chain joins TRBV7-8 and TRBJ1-2; D not certain. The germline V gene encodes CDR1 SGHVS and CDR2 FQNEAQ. The V end was cut by 5 bases, the J end by 8 bases, with 12 bases between. This CDR3 has 12 amino acids. The CDR3 region is CASSPAAGGYTF. The CDR3, as DNA: TGTGCCAGCAGCCCCGCGGCAGGCGGCTACACCTTC.

This clonotype was picked up a small number of times. This chain joins TRBV5-4 and TRBJ1-1, with D maybe TRBD1 (5 bases). V shed 4 bases and J shed 7 bases, with 20 bases lying between them. The germline gives CDR1 SGHNT, CDR2 YYREEE (reference sequence). This CDR3 has 15 amino acids. The CDR3 region has the DNA TGTGCCAGCAGCCCCCGGACCTCGGCGGGGCTTGAAGCTTTCTTT. The encoded protein is CASSPRTSAGLEAFF.